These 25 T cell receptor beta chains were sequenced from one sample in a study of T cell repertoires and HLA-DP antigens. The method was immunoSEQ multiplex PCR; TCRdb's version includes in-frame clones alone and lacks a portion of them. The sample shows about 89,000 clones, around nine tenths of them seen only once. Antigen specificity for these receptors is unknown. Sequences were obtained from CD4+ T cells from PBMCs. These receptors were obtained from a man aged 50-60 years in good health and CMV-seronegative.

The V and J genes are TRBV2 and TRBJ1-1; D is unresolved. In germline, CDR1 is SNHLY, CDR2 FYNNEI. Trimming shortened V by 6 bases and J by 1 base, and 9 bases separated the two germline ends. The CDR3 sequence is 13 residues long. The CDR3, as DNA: TGTGCCAGCAGACCGGTCCGGAACACTGAAGCTTTCTTT. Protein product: CASRPVRNTEAFF.

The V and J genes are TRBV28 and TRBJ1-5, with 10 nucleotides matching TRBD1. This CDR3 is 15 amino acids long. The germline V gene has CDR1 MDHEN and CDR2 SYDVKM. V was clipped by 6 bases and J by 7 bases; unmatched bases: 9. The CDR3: CASSSGQGQRQPQHF. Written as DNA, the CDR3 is TGTGCCAGCAGCTCGGGACAGGGGCAAAGACAGCCCCAGCATTTT.

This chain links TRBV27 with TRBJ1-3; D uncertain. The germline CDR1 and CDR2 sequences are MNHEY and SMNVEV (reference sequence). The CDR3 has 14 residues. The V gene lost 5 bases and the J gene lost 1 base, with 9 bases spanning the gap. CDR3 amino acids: CASSPRTSGNTIYF. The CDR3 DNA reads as TGTGCCAGCAGTCCCCGGACGTCTGGAAACACCATATATTTT.

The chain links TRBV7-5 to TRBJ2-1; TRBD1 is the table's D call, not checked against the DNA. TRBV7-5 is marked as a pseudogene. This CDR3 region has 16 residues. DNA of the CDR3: TGTGCCAGAAGCCCCAAAACAGTTACCTCCTACAATGAGCAGTTCTTC. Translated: CARSPKTVTSYNEQFF.

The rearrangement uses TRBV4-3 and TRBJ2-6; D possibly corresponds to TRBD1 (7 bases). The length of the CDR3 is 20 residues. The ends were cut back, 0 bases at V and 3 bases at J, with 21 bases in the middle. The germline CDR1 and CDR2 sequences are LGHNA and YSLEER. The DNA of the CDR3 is TGCGCCAGCAGCCAAGATGGGACTCAATTTACAGGGGTTGGGGCCAACGTCCTGACTTTC. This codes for CASSQDGTQFTGVGANVLTF.

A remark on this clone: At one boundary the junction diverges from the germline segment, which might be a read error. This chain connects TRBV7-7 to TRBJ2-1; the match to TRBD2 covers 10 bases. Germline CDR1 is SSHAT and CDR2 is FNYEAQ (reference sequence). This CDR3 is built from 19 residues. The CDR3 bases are TGTGCTAGCAGCCCCTCCATTGGACTAGCGGTCTCCCACTACAATGAGCAGTTCTTC. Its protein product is CASSPSIGLAVSHYNEQFF.

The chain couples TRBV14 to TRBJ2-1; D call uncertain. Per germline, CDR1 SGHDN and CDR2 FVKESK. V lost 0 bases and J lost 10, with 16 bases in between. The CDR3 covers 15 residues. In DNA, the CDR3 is TGTGCCAGCAGCCAAGATTTGGGCCTAGTGGCCGAGCAGTTCTTC. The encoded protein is CASSQDLGLVAEQFF.

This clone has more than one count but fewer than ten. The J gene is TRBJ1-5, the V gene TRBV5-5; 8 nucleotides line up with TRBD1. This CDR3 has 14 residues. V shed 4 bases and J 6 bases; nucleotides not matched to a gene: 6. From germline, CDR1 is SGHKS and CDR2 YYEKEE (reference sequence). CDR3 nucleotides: TGTGCCAGCAGCGCCCAGGGGGCAGGTCAGCCCCAGCATTTT. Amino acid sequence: CASSAQGAGQPQHF.

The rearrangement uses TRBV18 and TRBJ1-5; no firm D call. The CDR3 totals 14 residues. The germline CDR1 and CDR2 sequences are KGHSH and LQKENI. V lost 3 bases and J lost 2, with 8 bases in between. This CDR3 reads CASSPGFGNQPQHF. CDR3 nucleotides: TGTGCCAGCTCACCGGGATTTGGCAATCAGCCCCAGCATTTT.

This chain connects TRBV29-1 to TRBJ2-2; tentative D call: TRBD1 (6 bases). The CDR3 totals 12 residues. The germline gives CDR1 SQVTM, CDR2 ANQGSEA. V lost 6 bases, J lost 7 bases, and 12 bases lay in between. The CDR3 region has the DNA TGCAGCGTCGTTGAGGGGGTCGGGGAGCTGTTTTTT. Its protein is CSVVEGVGELFF.

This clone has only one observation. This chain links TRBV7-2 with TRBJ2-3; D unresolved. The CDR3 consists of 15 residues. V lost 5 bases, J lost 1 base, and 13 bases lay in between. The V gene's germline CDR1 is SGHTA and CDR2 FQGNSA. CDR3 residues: CASSPEFLRTDTQYF. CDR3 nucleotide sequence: TGTGCCAGCAGCCCTGAGTTTTTGCGCACAGATACGCAGTATTTT.

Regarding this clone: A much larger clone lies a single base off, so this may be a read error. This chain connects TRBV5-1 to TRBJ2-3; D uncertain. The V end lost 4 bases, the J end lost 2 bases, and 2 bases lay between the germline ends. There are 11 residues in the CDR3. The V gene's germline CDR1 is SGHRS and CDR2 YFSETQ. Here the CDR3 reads CASSITDTQYF. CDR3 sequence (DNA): TGCGCCAGCAGCATCACAGATACGCAGTATTTT. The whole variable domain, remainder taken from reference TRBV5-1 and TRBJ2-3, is KAGVTQTPRYLIKTRGQQVTLSCSPISGHRSVSWYQQTPGQGLQFLFEYFSETQRNKGNFPGRFSGRQFSNSRSEMNVSTLELGDSALYLCASSITDTQYFGPGTRLTVL.

CDR3 in amino acids: CASSASAGQGIKGQNIQYF. CDR3 DNA: TGTGCCAGCAGCGCCAGCGCCGGACAGGGGATAAAGGGTCAAAACATTCAGTACTTC. V and J are TRBV9 and TRBJ2-4; TRBD1 aligns across 9 bases. The V segment lost 3 bases and the J segment 5 bases; nucleotides outside the gene matches: 18. CDR1 SGDLS and CDR2 YYNGEE come from the germline V gene. This CDR3 spans 19 amino acids.

The CDR3 protein is CATTDGGRYEQYF. In nucleotides, the CDR3 is TGTGCCACCACTGATGGCGGGCGCTACGAGCAGTACTTC. The chain uses TRBV19 and TRBJ2-7; D might be TRBD2 (5 bases). V shed 10 bases and J shed 3 bases, with 16 bases lying between them. Germline V gene lookup returns CDR1 LNHDA and CDR2 SQIVND (reference sequence). CDR3 length: 13 amino acids.

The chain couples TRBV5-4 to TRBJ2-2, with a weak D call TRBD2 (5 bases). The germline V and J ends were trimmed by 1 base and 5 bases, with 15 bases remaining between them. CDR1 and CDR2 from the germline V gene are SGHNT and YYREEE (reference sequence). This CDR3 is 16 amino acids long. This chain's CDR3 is CASSLSGVGRTGELFF. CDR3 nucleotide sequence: TGTGCCAGCAGCTTGTCCGGGGTCGGACGGACCGGGGAGCTGTTTTTT.

The CDR3 DNA is TGTGCCAGTAGTATTAGACAACGCTCTGGGGCCAACGTCCTGACTTTC. As protein: CASSIRQRSGANVLTF. The chain joins TRBV19 to TRBJ2-6; D ambiguous. CDR1 and CDR2 from the germline V gene are LNHDA and SQIVND (reference sequence). The CDR3 spans 16 residues. V dropped 3 bases and J dropped 0 bases, with 9 bases sitting between them.

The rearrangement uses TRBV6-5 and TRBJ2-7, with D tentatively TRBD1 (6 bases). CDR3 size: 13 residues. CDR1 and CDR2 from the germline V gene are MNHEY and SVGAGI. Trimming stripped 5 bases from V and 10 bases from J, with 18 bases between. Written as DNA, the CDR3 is TGTGCCAGCAGTCAAATAGCTTCGGGACAACAGTACTTC. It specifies CASSQIASGQQYF.

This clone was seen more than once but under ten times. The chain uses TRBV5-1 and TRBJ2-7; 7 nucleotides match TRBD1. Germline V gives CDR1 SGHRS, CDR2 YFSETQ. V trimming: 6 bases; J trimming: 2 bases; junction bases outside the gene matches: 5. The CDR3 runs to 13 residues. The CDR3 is CASTSTGPYEQYF. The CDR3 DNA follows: TGCGCCAGCACTTCGACAGGGCCCTACGAGCAGTACTTC. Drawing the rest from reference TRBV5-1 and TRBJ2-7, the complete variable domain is KAGVTQTPRYLIKTRGQQVTLSCSPISGHRSVSWYQQTPGQGLQFLFEYFSETQRNKGNFPGRFSGRQFSNSRSEMNVSTLELGDSALYLCASTSTGPYEQYFGPGTRLTVT.

In DNA, the CDR3 is TGTGCCAGCAGTGAGCCCTTGTCTAGCGGGAAGGCTCTCCCCGGGGAGCTGTTTTTT. Translated: CASSEPLSSGKALPGELFF. The rearrangement links TRBV6-1 to TRBJ2-2, with TRBD2 identical over 9 bases. This CDR3 spans 19 amino acids. The trim removed 3 bases at V and 6 bases at J, leaving 17 bases unmatched. Germline V gene sequence: CDR1 MNHNS, CDR2 SASEGT.

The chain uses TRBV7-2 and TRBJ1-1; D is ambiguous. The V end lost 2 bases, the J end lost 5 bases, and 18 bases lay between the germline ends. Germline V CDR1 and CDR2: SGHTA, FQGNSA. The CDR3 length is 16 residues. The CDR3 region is CASSLSPAGGGTEAFF. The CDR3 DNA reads TGTGCCAGCAGCTTAAGTCCCGCGGGTGGAGGAACTGAAGCTTTCTTT.

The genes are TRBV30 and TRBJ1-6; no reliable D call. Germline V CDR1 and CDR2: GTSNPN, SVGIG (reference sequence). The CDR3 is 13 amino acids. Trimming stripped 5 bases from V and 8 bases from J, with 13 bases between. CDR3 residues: CAWRLLRDSPLHF. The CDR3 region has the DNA TGTGCCTGGCGACTCCTGAGGGATTCACCCCTCCACTTT.

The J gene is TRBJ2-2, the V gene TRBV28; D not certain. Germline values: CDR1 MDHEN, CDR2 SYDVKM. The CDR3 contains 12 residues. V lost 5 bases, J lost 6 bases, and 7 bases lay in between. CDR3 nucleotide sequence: TGTGCCAGCAGTCCCCAGGCCGGGGAGCTGTTTTTT. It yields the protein CASSPQAGELFF.

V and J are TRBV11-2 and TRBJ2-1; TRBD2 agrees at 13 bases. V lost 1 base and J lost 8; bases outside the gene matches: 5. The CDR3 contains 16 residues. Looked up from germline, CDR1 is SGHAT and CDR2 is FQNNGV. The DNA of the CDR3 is TGTGCCAGCAGCTTAGTTGGGACTAGCGGGGTCCATGAGCAGTTCTTC. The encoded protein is CASSLVGTSGVHEQFF.

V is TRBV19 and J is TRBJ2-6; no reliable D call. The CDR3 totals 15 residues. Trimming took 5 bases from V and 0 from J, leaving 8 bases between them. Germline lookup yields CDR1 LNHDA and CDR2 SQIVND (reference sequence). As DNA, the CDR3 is TGTGCCAGTAGTCTACAGAGCTCTGGGGCCAACGTCCTGACTTTC. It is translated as CASSLQSSGANVLTF. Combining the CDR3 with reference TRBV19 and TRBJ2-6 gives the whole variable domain DGGITQSPKYLFRKEGQNVTLSCEQNLNHDAMYWYRQDPGQGLRLIYYSQIVNDFQKGDIAEGYSVSREKKESFPLTVTSAQKNPTAFYLCASSLQSSGANVLTFGAGSRLTVL.

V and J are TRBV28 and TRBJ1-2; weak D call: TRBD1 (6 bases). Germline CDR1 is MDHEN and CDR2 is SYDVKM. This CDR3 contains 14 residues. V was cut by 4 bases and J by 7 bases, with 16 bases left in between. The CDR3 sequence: CASSSPGRGGGYTF. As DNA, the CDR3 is TGTGCCAGCAGTTCTCCCGGGAGAGGGGGTGGCTACACCTTC.